This T cell receptor (beta chain) was identified during a study of chemoradiotherapy in HPV16-positive cancers. This clone has just one count. The assay was immunoSEQ multiplex PCR, and TCRdb's table has in-frame clones only and misses some. The repertoire holds over 35,000 clones, with around 80% as singletons. This CDR3 comprises 13 residues. Per the germline V gene, CDR1 is LNHDA and CDR2 is SQIVND (reference sequence). Trimming took 9 bases from V and 2 from J, leaving 12 bases between them. The sequence came from a human donor with HPV-associated anogenital cancer. V is TRBV19 and J is TRBJ2-3; the D is unclear. The sequences come from blood, collected from a patient who underwent chemoradiotherapy. CDR3 protein: CASSAWVTDTQYF. As DNA, the CDR3 is TGTGCCAGCTCTGCCTGGGTCACAGATACGCAGTATTTT.